This entry lists 16 T cell receptor beta chains sequenced from one sample in a study of T cells in Graves' hyperthyroidism and ophthalmopathy. Amplified regions were TCR beta CDR3 sequences from RNA transcripts. Carried out on the TCR CDR3, a first-round RT-PCR used the HTBI primer set. TCRdb re-derived calls from the multiplex PCR reads in MiXCR, one entry per CDR3 protein. Among 500,000 to 550,000 distinct CDR3 sequences listed, nearly 20% were seen once. Sequences were obtained from blood. These receptors were obtained from a man aged 35 to 55 with Graves' ophthalmopathy.

The chain joins TRBV6-1 to TRBJ2-3, with D possibly matching TRBD2 (7 bases). The CDR3 contains 16 residues. Per the germline V gene, CDR1 is MNHNS and CDR2 is SASEGT. Trimming removed 1 base at V and 4 bases at J, with 15 bases between. The CDR3 DNA follows: TGTGCCAGCAGTGAAGAATGGGGAGGGGGGGCAGATACGCAGTATTTT. It translates to CASSEEWGGGADTQYF.

The CDR3 DNA reads TGTGCCAGCAGCCAGGGGGGGGCAGGGGATGAAAAACTGTTTTTT. This gives the protein CASSQGGAGDEKLFF. The V call is TRBV13, the J call TRBJ1-4, with TRBD1 matching 7 bases. Germline-derived CDR1 and CDR2 are PRHDT and FYEKMQ (reference sequence). V shed 5 bases, J shed 6 bases, and the junction held 9 bases outside the gene matches. The CDR3 runs 15 residues.

This clonotype has more than one count but fewer than ten. The chain has TRBV10-3 and TRBJ2-3; possible D gene TRBD2, 6 bases. The V end lost 7 bases, the J end lost 1 base, and 15 bases lay between the germline ends. This CDR3 has 15 residues. From germline, CDR1 is ENHRY and CDR2 SYGVKD. The CDR3 bases are TGTGCCATCAAGAGGAGGGAATCGGGCACAGATACGCAGTATTTT. It specifies CAIKRRESGTDTQYF.

The CDR3 DNA follows: TGCGCCAGCAGCTTGCGGGGACAGGGAAGCGCCGGGGAGCTGTTTTTT. Its protein is CASSLRGQGSAGELFF. V usage is TRBV5-1 and J usage is TRBJ2-2; TRBD1 matches 9 bases. CDR3 length: 16 amino acids. The J segment lost 6 bases and the V segment lost 1 base, leaving 7 bases of the junction unmatched. Germline assignment: CDR1 SGHRS and CDR2 YFSETQ.

This clonotype was observed many times. The chain uses TRBV6-2 or TRBV6-3 and TRBJ2-3; D is unclear. V lost 2 bases to trimming and J lost 6 bases, with 9 bases between them. The CDR3 length is 13 residues. Germline V gives CDR1 MNHEY, CDR2 SVGEGT. Written as DNA, the CDR3 is TGTGCCAGCAGTTACCCGAAGGTTGATACGCAGTATTTT. It codes for CASSYPKVDTQYF.

This clonotype was counted ten times or more. The rearrangement links TRBV7-2 to TRBJ2-3; TRBD2 is a possible D gene (5 bases). The germline V and J ends were trimmed by 1 base and 0 bases, with 17 bases remaining between them. Germline V CDR1 and CDR2: SGHTA, FQGNSA. This CDR3 has 18 amino acids. The CDR3 is CASSLGPPGGGSTDTQYF. Written as DNA, the CDR3 is TGTGCCAGCAGCTTAGGTCCCCCGGGCGGAGGTAGCACAGATACGCAGTATTTT.

There are many counts of this clonotype. The rearrangement uses TRBV20-1 and TRBJ2-5; D uncertain. Germline lookup yields CDR1 DFQATT and CDR2 SNEGSKA (reference sequence). Deletions cut 5 bases from V and 4 bases from J, with 17 bases between. The CDR3 spans 14 residues. The CDR3 nucleotides are TGCAGTGCTCCCCCCCCTGGCAGATCAGAGACCCAGTACTTC. This translates into CSAPPPGRSETQYF.

V is TRBV20-1 and J is TRBJ1-3; D not resolved. V lost 3 bases and J lost 0, with 6 bases in between. CDR3 length: 13 residues. CDR1 is DFQATT, CDR2 SNEGSKA, per germline (reference sequence). The CDR3, as DNA: TGCAGTGCTAGCATAGTCTCTGGAAACACCATATATTTT. Its protein is CSASIVSGNTIYF.

This clonotype was seen repeatedly, ten times or more. CDR3 DNA: TGTGCCAGCAGCGTGGGACAGGGCAATGAGCAGTTCTTC. It codes for CASSVGQGNEQFF. The chain links TRBV6-1 to TRBJ2-1; TRBD1 matches 9 bases. Germline V lookup: CDR1 MNHNS, CDR2 SASEGT. V shed 6 bases, J shed 6 bases, and the junction held 3 bases outside the gene matches. The CDR3 runs 13 residues.

The rearrangement joins TRBV5-1 to TRBJ1-5; possible D gene TRBD1, 5 bases. Germline CDR1 reads SGHRS; CDR2 reads YFSETQ. Trimming removed 3 bases at V and 2 bases at J, with 12 bases between. The CDR3 loop spans 15 amino acids. The CDR3 here is CASSYGVGGNQPQHF. The DNA for the CDR3 is TGCGCCAGCAGCTATGGGGTGGGGGGCAATCAGCCCCAGCATTTT.

This chain joins TRBV6-2 or TRBV6-3 and TRBJ2-7; D remains ambiguous. The CDR3 totals 14 residues. The V gene's germline CDR1 is MNHEY and CDR2 SVGEGT. The V end was cut by 6 bases, the J end by 1 base, with 13 bases between. The CDR3 DNA is TGTGCCAGCAGGAAGATGGGTACATCCTACGAGCAGTACTTC. Translation gives CASRKMGTSYEQYF.

DNA for the CDR3: TGTGCCAGCAGCTTATCGCAGGGCACAGATACGCAGTATTTT. Translating gives CASSLSQGTDTQYF. The chain employs TRBV7-9 and TRBJ2-3; D not certain. Germline V lookup: CDR1 SEHNR, CDR2 FQNEAQ (reference sequence). V lost 2 bases to trimming and J lost 1 base, with 7 bases between them. The CDR3 sequence is 14 residues long.

In this sample, this clonotype turned up a few times. V gene TRBV6-1 combines with J gene TRBJ1-1, with unresolved D. Germline V gene data show CDR1 as MNHNS and CDR2 as SASEGT. V lost 11 bases and J lost 1, with 11 bases in between. The CDR3 has 12 amino acids. Here the CDR3 reads CAVQRENTEAFF. CDR3 DNA: TGTGCCGTACAGCGGGAGAACACTGAAGCTTTCTTT.

The sample holds a few counts of this clonotype. J is TRBJ2-2 and V is TRBV7-8; TRBD2 matches at 9 bases. The V gene's germline CDR1 is SGHVS and CDR2 FQNEAQ. Trimming took 1 base from V and 2 from J; bases not matched to a gene: 8. The CDR3 is made up of 18 amino acids. CDR3 nucleotides: TGTGCCAGCAGCTTAGACCCCCTAGCGGGACCTAACACCGGGGAGCTGTTTTTT. It codes for CASSLDPLAGPNTGELFF.

This sequence joins TRBV7-9 and TRBJ2-3; 8 bases fit TRBD1. Germline CDR1 reads SEHNR; CDR2 reads FQNEAQ (reference sequence). The CDR3 has 11 residues. In DNA form, the CDR3 reads TGTGCAGGACAGGGCCCAGATACGCAGTATTTT. Residues: CAGQGPDTQYF.

The chain carries TRBV12-3 or TRBV12-4 and TRBJ1-2, with 11 bases matching TRBD1. This CDR3 is 14 amino acids long. V was clipped by 6 bases and J by 3 bases; unmatched bases: 3. The chain's CDR3 is CASRPDRGHYGYTF. CDR3 DNA sequence: TGTGCCAGCAGGCCGGACAGGGGGCACTATGGCTACACCTTC.